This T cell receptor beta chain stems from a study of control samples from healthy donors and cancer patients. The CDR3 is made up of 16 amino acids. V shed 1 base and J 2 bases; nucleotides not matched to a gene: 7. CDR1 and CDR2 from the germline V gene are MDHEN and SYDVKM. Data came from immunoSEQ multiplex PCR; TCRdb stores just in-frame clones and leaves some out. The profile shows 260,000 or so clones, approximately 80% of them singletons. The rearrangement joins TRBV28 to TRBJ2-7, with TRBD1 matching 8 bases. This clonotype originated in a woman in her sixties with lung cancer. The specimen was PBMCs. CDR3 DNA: TGTGCCAGCAGTTTATTGCGGGACAGGACAACCTACGAGCAGTACTTC. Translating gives CASSLLRDRTTYEQYF.